The following is a TCR beta chain sequence with its context. The antigen remains undetermined. This entry is derived from a study of early stage breast cancer tumors. In the study overall: About 70% of the 16 invasive tumors were ER+, PR+ and HER2-. Samples were sequenced at about 9.7-fold average coverage.

General study points: In 14 of 16 patients, blood comparison separated tumor from normal breast.

V lost 4 bases, J lost 5 bases, and 18 bases lay in between. CDR3 length: 15 amino acids. Germline V gene sequence: CDR1 MNHEY, CDR2 SMNVEV (reference sequence). Using immunoSEQ multiplex PCR, the repertoire was profiled, and TCRdb retains in-frame clones only, with some absent. The table has about 69,000 clones, over 80% seen once; the top ten hold approximately 4.5%. J is TRBJ2-7 and V is TRBV27; D is undetermined. Specimen: blood. This sequence was found in a person aged 35-50 years with breast cancer. In DNA, the CDR3 is TGTGCCAGCAGTTCGTCGGTAAGTGGACGTCACGAGCAGTACTTC. It translates to CASSSSVSGRHEQYF.